Given below is one TCR beta chain in context. V lost 4 bases to trimming and J lost 6 bases; unmatched junction nucleotides: 8. The V gene's germline CDR1 is SGDLS and CDR2 YYNGEE. The CDR3 loop spans 16 amino acids. The PCR ran on 60 Vbeta and 13 Jbeta primers. Assay: immunoSEQ multiplex PCR; the TCRdb copy retains only in-frame clones and omits some. The ten top clones account for approximately 5.3%, within a sample of approximately 70,000 clones. The sample belongs to a study of cytomegalovirus exposure and HLA in healthy donors. Sequenced: PBMCs. The chain combines TRBV9 with TRBJ2-1, with 12 bases matching TRBD2. This receptor was taken from a woman aged 40-49 years in good health and CMV-seropositive. In DNA form, the CDR3 reads TGTGCCAGCAGCCCCCGCCTAGCGGGAGGGCCCAATGAGCAGTTCTTC. Its translation is CASSPRLAGGPNEQFF.